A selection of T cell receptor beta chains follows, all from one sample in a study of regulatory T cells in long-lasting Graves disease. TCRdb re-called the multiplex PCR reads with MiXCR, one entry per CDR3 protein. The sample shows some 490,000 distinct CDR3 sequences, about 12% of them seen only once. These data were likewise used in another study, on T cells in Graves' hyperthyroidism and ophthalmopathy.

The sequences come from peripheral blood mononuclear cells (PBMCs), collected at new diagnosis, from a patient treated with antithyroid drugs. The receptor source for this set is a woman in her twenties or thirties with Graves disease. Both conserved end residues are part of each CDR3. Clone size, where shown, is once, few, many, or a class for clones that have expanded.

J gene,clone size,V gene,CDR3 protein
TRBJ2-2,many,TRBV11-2,CASSLAGIGELFF
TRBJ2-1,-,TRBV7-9,CASSSYLAGGYDNEQFF
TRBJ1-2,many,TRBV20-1,CSARPLYGYTF
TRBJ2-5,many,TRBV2,CASSPYQVLQETQYF
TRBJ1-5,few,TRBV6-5,CASSYEGQPQHF
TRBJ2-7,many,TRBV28,CAVCRDYEQYF
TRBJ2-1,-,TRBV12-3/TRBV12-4,CASSLGDSTRNEQFF
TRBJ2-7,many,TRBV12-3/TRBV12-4,CASSGSGLAFEQYF
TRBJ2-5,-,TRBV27,CASSSWDQETQYF
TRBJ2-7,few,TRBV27,CASSLSRPVDGEQYF
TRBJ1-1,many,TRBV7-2,CASSGSRITMNTEAFF
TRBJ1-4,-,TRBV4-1,CASRALDREDEKLFF
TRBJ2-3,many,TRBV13,CASSLRDRWDTQYF
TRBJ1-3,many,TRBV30,CAWERTSGNTIYF
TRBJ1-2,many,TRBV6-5,CASSYSRNPGGYGYTF
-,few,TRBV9,CASSVGGEEDTQYF
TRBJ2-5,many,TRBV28,CASSSNTLPAFQETQYF
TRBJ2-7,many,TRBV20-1,CSARTGGSYEQYF
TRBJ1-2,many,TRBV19,CASSKEGQSHYGYTF
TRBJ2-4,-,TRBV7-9,CATSRGLAGAGFGDIQYF
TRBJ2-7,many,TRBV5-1,CASSPWSGYRYEQYF
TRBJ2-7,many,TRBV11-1,CASSPSRGTRQDEQYF
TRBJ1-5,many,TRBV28,CASWTEGQGYNQPQHF
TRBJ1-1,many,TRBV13,CASSPQGSTGVNTEAFF
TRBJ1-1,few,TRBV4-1,CASTTGPLNTEAFF
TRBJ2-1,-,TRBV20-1,CGAYRDRGYNEQFF
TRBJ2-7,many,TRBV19,CASSIRTFPTDEQYF
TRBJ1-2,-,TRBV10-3,CAISSGTTYGYTF
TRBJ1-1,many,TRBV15,CATSAFQGNTEAFF
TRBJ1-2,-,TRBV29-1,CSVEDVQVGYTF
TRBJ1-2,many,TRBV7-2,CASSFERGYGYTF
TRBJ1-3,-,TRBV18,CASSLEREISGNTIYF
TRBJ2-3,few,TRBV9,CASSARTSGYTDTQYF
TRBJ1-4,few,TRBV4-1,CASSRDGVIEKLFF
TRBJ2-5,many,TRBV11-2,CASRQRTSSETQYF
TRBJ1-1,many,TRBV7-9,CASSPRQKHSLNTEAFF
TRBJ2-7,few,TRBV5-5,CASSSPPVGEQYF
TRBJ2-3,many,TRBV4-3,CASSTQGGDTDTQYF